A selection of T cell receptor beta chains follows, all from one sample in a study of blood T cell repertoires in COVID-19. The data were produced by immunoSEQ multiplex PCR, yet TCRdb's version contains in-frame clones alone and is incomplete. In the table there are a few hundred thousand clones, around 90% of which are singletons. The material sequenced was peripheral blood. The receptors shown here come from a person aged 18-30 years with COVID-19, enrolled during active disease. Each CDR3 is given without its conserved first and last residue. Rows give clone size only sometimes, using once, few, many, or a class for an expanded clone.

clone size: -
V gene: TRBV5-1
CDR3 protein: ASSPTGTGGTYEQY

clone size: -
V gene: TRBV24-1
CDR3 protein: ATSRQDYGYT

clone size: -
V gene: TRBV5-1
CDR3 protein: ASSQGQPNTEAF

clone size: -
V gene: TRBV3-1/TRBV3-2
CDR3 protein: ASSQVAGRSYNEQF

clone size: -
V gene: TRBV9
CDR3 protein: ASSDSRDRATDTQY

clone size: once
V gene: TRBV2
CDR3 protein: ASSENRGLNTEAF

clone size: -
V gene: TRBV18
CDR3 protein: ASSPISGTNTGELF

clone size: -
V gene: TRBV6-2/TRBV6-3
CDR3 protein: ASSADSYGYT

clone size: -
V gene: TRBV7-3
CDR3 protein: ASSLIRFWRLAGSYEQY

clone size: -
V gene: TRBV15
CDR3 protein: ATSRDPGQGASYEQY

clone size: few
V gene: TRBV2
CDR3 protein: ASRGPRDWNGYT

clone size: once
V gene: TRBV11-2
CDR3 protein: ASSSGQGADNSPLH

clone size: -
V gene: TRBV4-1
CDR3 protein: ASSQVYGGWELF

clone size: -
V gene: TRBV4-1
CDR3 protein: ASSQTDIQETQY

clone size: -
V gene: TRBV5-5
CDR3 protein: ASSLDLAGRPGELF

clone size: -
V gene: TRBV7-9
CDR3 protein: ASMLAGGPYTGELF

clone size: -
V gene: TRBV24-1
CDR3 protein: ATSEQASAGANVLT

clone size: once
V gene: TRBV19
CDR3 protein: ASSWGGKGNQPQH

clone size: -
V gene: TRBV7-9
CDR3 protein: ASSYRGQMDTEAF

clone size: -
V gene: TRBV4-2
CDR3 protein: ASSQDHGSSYEQY

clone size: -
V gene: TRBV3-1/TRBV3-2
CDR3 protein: ASSQLGSYGYT

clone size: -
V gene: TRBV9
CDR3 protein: ASSATSGFYNEQF

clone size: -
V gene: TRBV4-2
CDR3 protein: ASSQEGAPWVKNIQY

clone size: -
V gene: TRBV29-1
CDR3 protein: SVGGTGEWGYT

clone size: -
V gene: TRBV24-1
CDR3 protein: ATSAPNTDTQY

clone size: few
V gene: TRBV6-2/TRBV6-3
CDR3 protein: ASSSRRDRGGQPQH

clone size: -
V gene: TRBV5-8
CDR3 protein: ASRFTGGRETQY

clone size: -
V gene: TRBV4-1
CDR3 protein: ASSQDISYEQY

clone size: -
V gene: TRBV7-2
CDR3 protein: ASSPRQGSSSYEQY

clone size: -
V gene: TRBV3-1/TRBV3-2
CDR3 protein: ASSPRLERGTDTQY

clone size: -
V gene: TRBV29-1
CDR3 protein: SVDGEAGNYGYT

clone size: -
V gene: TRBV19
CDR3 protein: ASSIGGGYNEQF

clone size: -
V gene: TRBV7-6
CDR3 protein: ASSLSPGSPLH

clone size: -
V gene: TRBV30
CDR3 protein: AWSVQGGQPQH

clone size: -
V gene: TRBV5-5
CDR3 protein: ASTTRAGGGTGELF

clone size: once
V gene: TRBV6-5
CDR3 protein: ASSYSRMTEAF

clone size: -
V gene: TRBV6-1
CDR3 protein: ASSEATETPLH

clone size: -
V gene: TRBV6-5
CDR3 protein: ASGRLPGREQF